The clone carrying this TCR beta chain was recorded a few times. This specimen comes from a study of blood T cell repertoires in COVID-19. Study-wide background: Sites across the United States, Italy and Spain contributed samples from acute and convalescent COVID-19. From T cells, B-cell-depleted T cells, or PBMCs came the material, which was cDNA or gDNA.

This CDR3 region has 13 residues. Germline assignment: CDR1 MNHEY and CDR2 SMNVEV (reference sequence). V lost 8 bases, J lost 2 bases, and 5 bases stayed unmatched. Sequencing was performed with immunoSEQ multiplex PCR; in TCRdb, only in-frame clones are kept and a portion is missing. The sample consists of 130,000 to 150,000 clones, around 80% of them appearing once. The receptor's source is a human donor in a cohort sampled during active COVID-19. This chain links TRBV27 with TRBJ2-7; 8 nucleotides align to TRBD2. The specimen sequenced was peripheral blood. The CDR3 nucleotides read TGTGCCAGCGGGCCGCGGGAGGCCTACGAGCAGTACTTC. It is translated as CASGPREAYEQYF.